The 13 T cell receptor beta chains given below trace back to one sample, sequenced in a study of blood T cell repertoires in COVID-19. The table came from immunoSEQ multiplex PCR; TCRdb's copy has only in-frame clones and leaves some out. The profile shows 250,000 to 300,000 clones, about nine tenths of them singletons. Sequencing input: peripheral blood. These receptors came from a woman between 25 and 40 years old with COVID-19, enrolled during active disease.

This rearrangement joins TRBV6-1 to TRBJ2-1; 11 bases are shared with TRBD2. CDR3 length: 18 residues. Germline V gene sequence: CDR1 MNHNS, CDR2 SASEGT. With 4 bases clipped from V and 4 bases from J, the junction kept 12 bases outside the gene matches. CDR3 in amino acids: CASSALPRTSGSYNEQFF. The CDR3, as DNA: TGTGCCAGCAGTGCTTTACCAAGGACTAGCGGGTCGTACAATGAGCAGTTCTTC.

The V call is TRBV11-2, the J call TRBJ2-5, with D hard to call. Looked up from germline, CDR1 is SGHAT and CDR2 is FQNNGV. With 5 bases removed from V and 5 bases from J, the gap between germline ends came to 9 bases. This CDR3 contains 12 residues. CDR3 sequence (DNA): TGTGCCAGCAGCCGTAGTTTGGAGACCCAGTACTTC. Translation: CASSRSLETQYF.

The rearrangement joins TRBV28 to TRBJ2-2; weak D call: TRBD2 (7 bases). The CDR3 is 18 residues long. Germline assignment: CDR1 MDHEN and CDR2 SYDVKM. Trimming left V 5 bases short and J 1 base short, with 20 bases between. CDR3 region: CASSHAGTGGQNTGELFF. Here the CDR3 DNA reads TGTGCCAGCAGTCACGCTGGGACGGGGGGCCAGAACACCGGGGAGCTGTTTTTT. The whole variable domain, filled in from reference TRBV28 and TRBJ2-2, reads DVKVTQSSRYLVKRTGEKVFLECVQDMDHENMFWYRQDPGLGLRLIYFSYDVKMKEKGDIPEGYSVSREKKERFSLILESASTNQTSMYLCASSHAGTGGQNTGELFFGEGSRLTVL.

The chain combines TRBV13 with TRBJ2-7; D is perhaps TRBD1 (6 bases). The length of the CDR3 is 13 residues. The ends were cut back, 5 bases at V and 5 bases at J, with 13 bases in the middle. CDR1 and CDR2 from the germline V gene are PRHDT and FYEKMQ (reference sequence). CDR3 DNA sequence: TGTGCCAGCAGCGACAGGCGGACGCACGAGCAGTACTTC. It encodes CASSDRRTHEQYF. The whole variable domain, filled in from reference TRBV13 and TRBJ2-7, reads AAGVIQSPRHLIKEKRETATLKCYPIPRHDTVYWYQQGPGQDPQFLISFYEKMQSDKGSIPDRFSAQQFSDYHSELNMSSLELGDSALYFCASSDRRTHEQYFGPGTRLTVT.

The J gene is TRBJ2-7, the V gene TRBV19; D might be TRBD1 (6 bases). The V gene's germline CDR1 is LNHDA and CDR2 SQIVND (reference sequence). The CDR3 length is 15 residues. Trimming removed 6 bases from V and 4 bases from J, with 19 bases in between. The CDR3 DNA sequence: TGTGCCAGTAGGCCAGGGGCAGGCTCCCTTTACGAGCAGTACTTC. It codes for CASRPGAGSLYEQYF.

V is TRBV11-2 and J is TRBJ1-4, with D tentatively TRBD1 (6 bases). Per germline, CDR1 SGHAT and CDR2 FQNNGV. The CDR3 covers 16 residues. The germline V and J ends were trimmed by 1 base and 3 bases, with 12 bases remaining between them. CDR3 coding DNA: TGTGCCAGCAGCTTAGGACAGGCTTCGGCTAATGAAAAACTGTTTTTT. Translation gives CASSLGQASANEKLFF.

V and J are TRBV2 and TRBJ2-4; TRBD2 matches at 7 bases. J lost 4 bases, V lost 7 bases, and 4 bases had no gene match. The CDR3 contains 13 residues. Germline V CDR1 and CDR2: SNHLY, FYNNEI. This CDR3 is CASKGLVKNIQYF. CDR3 nucleotides: TGTGCCAGCAAAGGACTAGTAAAAAACATTCAGTACTTC.

The rearrangement links TRBV10-1 to TRBJ2-3; no clear D. This CDR3 region has 14 residues. Per germline, CDR1 WNHNN and CDR2 SYGVQD (reference sequence). The V and J ends lost 0 bases and 2 bases respectively, with 6 bases between them. CDR3 in DNA: TGCGCCAGCAGTGAGTCTCCAGACACAGATACGCAGTATTTT. This gives the protein CASSESPDTDTQYF.

Here the CDR3 DNA reads TGTGCCAGCAGCGGGATCCTGGACCGAAACTATGGCTACACCTTC. This translates into CASSGILDRNYGYTF. The chain has TRBV6-5 and TRBJ1-2; D unresolved. Per germline, CDR1 MNHEY and CDR2 SVGAGI. V dropped 6 bases and J dropped 2 bases, with 16 bases sitting between them. The CDR3 has 15 residues.

This clone has just one count. The CDR3 DNA reads as TGCGCCAGTAAACCTAGCGGGGACACCGGGGAGCTGTTTTTT. Translation gives CASKPSGDTGELFF. This chain links TRBV10-1 with TRBJ2-2; TRBD2 agrees at 9 bases. Trimming removed 9 bases from V and 3 bases from J; junction bases left unmatched: 5. This CDR3 comprises 14 residues. Germline CDR1 is WNHNN and CDR2 is SYGVQD (reference sequence).

The chain is built from TRBV12-3 or TRBV12-4 and TRBJ1-4; the D gene is possibly TRBD1 (6 bases). The V end was cut by 8 bases, the J end by 8 bases, with 15 bases between. This CDR3 contains 13 residues. The CDR3 is CASSRGIHEKLFF. The CDR3 DNA follows: TGTGCCAGCTCCAGGGGCATACACGAAAAACTGTTTTTT.

This sequence joins TRBV4-1 and TRBJ1-2; D perhaps matches TRBD1 (5 bases). Germline values: CDR1 MGHRA, CDR2 YSYEKL. This CDR3 contains 13 residues. Trimming cost V 0 bases and J 8 bases, with 10 bases left between them. The CDR3 reads CASSQESGGGYTF. DNA for the CDR3: TGCGCCAGCAGCCAAGAGTCCGGGGGAGGCTACACCTTC.

This clone was seen just once. The rearrangement uses TRBV27 and TRBJ1-5; D possibly corresponds to TRBD1 (5 bases). Per germline, CDR1 MNHEY and CDR2 SMNVEV (reference sequence). The CDR3 consists of 14 residues. V was shortened by 8 bases and J by 5 bases, with 16 bases between the two germline ends. The CDR3 spells CASGINGADQPQHF. The CDR3 DNA reads TGTGCCAGCGGCATTAATGGGGCCGATCAGCCCCAGCATTTT.